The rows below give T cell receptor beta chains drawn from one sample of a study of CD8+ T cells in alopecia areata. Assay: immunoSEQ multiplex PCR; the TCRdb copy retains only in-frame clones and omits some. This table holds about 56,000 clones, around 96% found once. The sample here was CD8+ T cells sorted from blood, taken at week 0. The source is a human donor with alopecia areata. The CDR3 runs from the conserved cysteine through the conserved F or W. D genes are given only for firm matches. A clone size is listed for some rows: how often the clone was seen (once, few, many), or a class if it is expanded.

CDR3 protein: CASSDGASASTDTQYF
J gene: TRBJ2-3
D gene: NA
V gene: TRBV6-4
CDR3 length: 16
clone size: NA

CDR3 protein: CATPRGAYTDTQYF
J gene: TRBJ2-3
D gene: NA
V gene: TRBV6-4
CDR3 length: 14
clone size: NA

CDR3 protein: CASSFRDRDTDTQYF
J gene: TRBJ2-3
D gene: TRBD1
V gene: TRBV11-2
CDR3 length: 15
clone size: NA

CDR3 protein: CSVRSSTAYEQYF
J gene: TRBJ2-7
D gene: NA
V gene: TRBV29-1
CDR3 length: 13
clone size: NA

CDR3 protein: CASSQDSGHLNQETQYF
J gene: TRBJ2-5
D gene: NA
V gene: TRBV4-1
CDR3 length: 17
clone size: NA

CDR3 protein: CASSSGTSGSYEQYF
J gene: TRBJ2-7
D gene: TRBD2
V gene: TRBV2
CDR3 length: 15
clone size: NA

CDR3 protein: CASSEGLAGGPNDYEQYF
J gene: TRBJ2-7
D gene: TRBD2
V gene: TRBV5-1
CDR3 length: 18
clone size: NA

CDR3 protein: CASSLRIMNTEAFF
J gene: TRBJ1-1
D gene: NA
V gene: TRBV7-9
CDR3 length: 14
clone size: NA

CDR3 protein: CASSVSGQGGLTSEQYF
J gene: TRBJ2-7
D gene: NA
V gene: TRBV27
CDR3 length: 17
clone size: once

CDR3 protein: CASSQESSGALNEQFF
J gene: TRBJ2-1
D gene: TRBD2
V gene: TRBV4-1
CDR3 length: 16
clone size: NA

CDR3 protein: CASSLNYEQYF
J gene: TRBJ2-7
D gene: NA
V gene: TRBV5-6
CDR3 length: 11
clone size: NA

CDR3 protein: CSVVSGGLQYF
J gene: TRBJ2-7
D gene: NA
V gene: TRBV29-1
CDR3 length: 11
clone size: NA

CDR3 protein: CASSQVVAGAQETQYF
J gene: TRBJ2-5
D gene: TRBD2
V gene: TRBV4-1
CDR3 length: 16
clone size: NA

CDR3 protein: CATRLLEVYEQYF
J gene: TRBJ2-7
D gene: NA
V gene: TRBV2
CDR3 length: 13
clone size: NA

CDR3 protein: CASSLGQGSSEQYF
J gene: TRBJ2-7
D gene: TRBD1
V gene: TRBV5-1
CDR3 length: 14
clone size: NA

CDR3 protein: CASSEAYQHTDTQYF
J gene: TRBJ2-3
D gene: NA
V gene: TRBV25-1
CDR3 length: 15
clone size: NA

CDR3 protein: CAWSVTPDSPRAEQYF
J gene: TRBJ2-7
D gene: NA
V gene: TRBV30
CDR3 length: 16
clone size: NA

CDR3 protein: CASRTSQASTDTQYF
J gene: TRBJ2-3
D gene: NA
V gene: TRBV7-6
CDR3 length: 15
clone size: once

CDR3 protein: CASSLRDTISGNTIYF
J gene: TRBJ1-3
D gene: NA
V gene: TRBV7-2
CDR3 length: 16
clone size: NA

CDR3 protein: CASSPTAGGLRETQYF
J gene: TRBJ2-5
D gene: NA
V gene: TRBV7-8
CDR3 length: 16
clone size: NA

CDR3 protein: CASSPGFSDTQYF
J gene: TRBJ2-3
D gene: NA
V gene: TRBV6-5
CDR3 length: 13
clone size: NA

CDR3 protein: CASSQKGRGSEQYF
J gene: TRBJ2-7
D gene: TRBD2
V gene: TRBV4-1
CDR3 length: 14
clone size: NA

CDR3 protein: CASSRRQPQGDTIYF
J gene: TRBJ1-3
D gene: NA
V gene: TRBV9
CDR3 length: 15
clone size: once

CDR3 protein: CASSQEGGVLYEQYF
J gene: TRBJ2-7
D gene: TRBD2
V gene: TRBV4-2
CDR3 length: 15
clone size: NA

CDR3 protein: CASSVLEGLFSIEQFF
J gene: TRBJ2-1
D gene: TRBD2
V gene: TRBV5-5
CDR3 length: 16
clone size: NA

CDR3 protein: CANHESGQGLGETQYF
J gene: TRBJ2-5
D gene: TRBD1
V gene: TRBV2
CDR3 length: 16
clone size: NA

CDR3 protein: CASSVYLNGGPYNEQFF
J gene: TRBJ2-1
D gene: NA
V gene: TRBV11-2
CDR3 length: 17
clone size: few

CDR3 protein: CASSSTGSGNQPQHF
J gene: TRBJ1-5
D gene: TRBD1
V gene: TRBV6-5
CDR3 length: 15
clone size: NA

CDR3 protein: CASSAGPYEQYF
J gene: TRBJ2-7
D gene: NA
V gene: TRBV25-1
CDR3 length: 12
clone size: once

CDR3 protein: CSVHPDQLYGYTF
J gene: TRBJ1-2
D gene: NA
V gene: TRBV29-1
CDR3 length: 13
clone size: NA

CDR3 protein: CASRRGGTTDTQYF
J gene: TRBJ2-3
D gene: TRBD2
V gene: TRBV2
CDR3 length: 14
clone size: NA

CDR3 protein: CASSYDMPGYTF
J gene: TRBJ1-2
D gene: NA
V gene: TRBV6-6
CDR3 length: 12
clone size: NA

CDR3 protein: CASSGTGEGNTIYF
J gene: TRBJ1-3
D gene: TRBD1
V gene: TRBV4-1
CDR3 length: 14
clone size: NA

CDR3 protein: CSVDSGRGGYNEQFF
J gene: TRBJ2-1
D gene: TRBD2
V gene: TRBV29-1
CDR3 length: 15
clone size: NA

CDR3 protein: CASSLFDLARETQYF
J gene: TRBJ2-5
D gene: NA
V gene: TRBV5-4
CDR3 length: 15
clone size: NA

CDR3 protein: CAINRAETSYEQYF
J gene: TRBJ2-7
D gene: NA
V gene: TRBV10-3
CDR3 length: 14
clone size: NA

CDR3 protein: CASSYSMEGLMTEAFF
J gene: TRBJ1-1
D gene: NA
V gene: TRBV6-5
CDR3 length: 16
clone size: NA

CDR3 protein: CAWTRTDITNTEAFF
J gene: TRBJ1-1
D gene: NA
V gene: TRBV30
CDR3 length: 15
clone size: NA

CDR3 protein: CASSESQWVASNQPQHF
J gene: TRBJ1-5
D gene: NA
V gene: TRBV6-1
CDR3 length: 17
clone size: NA

CDR3 protein: CASSLPDSSYEQYF
J gene: TRBJ2-7
D gene: NA
V gene: TRBV7-9
CDR3 length: 14
clone size: NA

CDR3 protein: CASSTPAPSRNGELFF
J gene: TRBJ2-2
D gene: NA
V gene: TRBV27
CDR3 length: 16
clone size: once

CDR3 protein: CASSQWTAYEQYF
J gene: TRBJ2-7
D gene: NA
V gene: TRBV14
CDR3 length: 13
clone size: NA

CDR3 protein: CASSRGRFNQPQHF
J gene: TRBJ1-5
D gene: NA
V gene: TRBV6-5
CDR3 length: 14
clone size: NA

CDR3 protein: CASSYSLSGPPYEQYF
J gene: TRBJ2-7
D gene: NA
V gene: TRBV6-5
CDR3 length: 16
clone size: NA